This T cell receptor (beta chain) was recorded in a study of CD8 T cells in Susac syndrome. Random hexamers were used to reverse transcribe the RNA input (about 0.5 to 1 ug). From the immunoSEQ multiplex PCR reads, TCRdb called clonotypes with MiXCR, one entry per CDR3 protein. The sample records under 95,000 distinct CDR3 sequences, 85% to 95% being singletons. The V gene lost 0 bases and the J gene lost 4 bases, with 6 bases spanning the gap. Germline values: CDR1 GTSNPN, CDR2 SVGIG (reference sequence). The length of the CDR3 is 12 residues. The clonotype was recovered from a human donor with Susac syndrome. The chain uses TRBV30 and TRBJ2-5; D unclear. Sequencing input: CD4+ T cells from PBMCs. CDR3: CAWSVVGETQYF. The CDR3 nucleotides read TGTGCCTGGAGTGTAGTCGGAGAGACCCAGTACTTC.